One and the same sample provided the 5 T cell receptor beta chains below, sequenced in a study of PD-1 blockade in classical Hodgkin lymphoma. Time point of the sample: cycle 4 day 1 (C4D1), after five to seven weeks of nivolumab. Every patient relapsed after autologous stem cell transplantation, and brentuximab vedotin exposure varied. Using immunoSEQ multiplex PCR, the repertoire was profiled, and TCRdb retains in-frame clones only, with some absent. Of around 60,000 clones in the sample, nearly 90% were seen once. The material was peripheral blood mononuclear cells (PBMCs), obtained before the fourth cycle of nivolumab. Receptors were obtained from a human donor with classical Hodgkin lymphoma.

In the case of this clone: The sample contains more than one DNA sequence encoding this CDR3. The chain's CDR3 is CASSLPGGYEQYF. In DNA, the CDR3 is TGCGCCAGCAGCTTACCGGGGGGCTACGAGCAGTACTTC. This chain joins TRBV5-1 and TRBJ2-7; 7 bases match TRBD2. There are 13 residues in the CDR3. Germline-derived CDR1 and CDR2 are SGHRS and YFSETQ. The J segment lost 3 bases and the V segment lost 2 bases, leaving 2 bases of the junction unmatched.

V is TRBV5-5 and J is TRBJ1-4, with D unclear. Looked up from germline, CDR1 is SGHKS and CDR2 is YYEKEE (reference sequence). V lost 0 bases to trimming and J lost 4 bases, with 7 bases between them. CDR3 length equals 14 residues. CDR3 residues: CASSLEGVNEKLFF. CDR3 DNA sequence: TGTGCCAGCAGCTTGGAGGGAGTTAATGAAAAACTGTTTTTT.

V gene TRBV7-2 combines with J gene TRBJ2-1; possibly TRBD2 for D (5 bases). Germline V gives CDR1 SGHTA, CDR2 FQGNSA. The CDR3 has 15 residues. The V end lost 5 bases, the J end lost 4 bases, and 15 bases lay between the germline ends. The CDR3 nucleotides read TGTGCCAGCAGCCCCACGCGGGCCCCTTACAATGAGCAGTTCTTC. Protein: CASSPTRAPYNEQFF.

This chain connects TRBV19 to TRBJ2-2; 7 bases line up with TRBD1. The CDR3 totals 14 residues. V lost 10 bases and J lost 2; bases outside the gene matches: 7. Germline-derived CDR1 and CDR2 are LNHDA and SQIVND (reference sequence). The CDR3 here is CAMERDSNTGELFF. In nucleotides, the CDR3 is TGTGCCATGGAAAGGGACAGCAACACCGGGGAGCTGTTTTTT.

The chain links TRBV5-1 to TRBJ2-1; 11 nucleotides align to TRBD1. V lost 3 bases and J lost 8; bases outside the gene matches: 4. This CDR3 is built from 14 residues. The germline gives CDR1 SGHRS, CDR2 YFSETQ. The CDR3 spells CASSSRTGGDEQFF. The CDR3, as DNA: TGCGCCAGCAGCTCCAGGACAGGGGGCGATGAGCAGTTCTTC.